The present T cell receptor (beta chain) was sequenced within a study of cytomegalovirus exposure and HLA in healthy donors. Overall study findings and caveats: Association of a missense DCLRE1C variant with TCR beta V- and J-gene trimming was reported in a later analysis.

Points on this clone: Its antigen is unknown.

The CDR3 length is 15 residues. CDR1 and CDR2 (germline): SGHVS, FQNEAQ. With V trimmed by 1 base and J by 5 bases, 5 bases remained unmatched. Researchers ran the PCR with 60 Vbeta and 13 Jbeta primers. Sequenced by immunoSEQ multiplex PCR; TCRdb stores in-frame clones only, minus some. In the table there are under 110,000 clones, roughly 80% of which are singletons. This sequence joins TRBV7-8 and TRBJ1-2, with TRBD1 identical over 9 bases. The source of this sequence is a man between 40 and 49 years old in good health and CMV-seronegative. The source material was PBMCs. Here the CDR3 DNA reads TGTGCCAGCAGCTTAGGGGGACAGGGAAAGTATGGCTACACCTTC. Translation gives CASSLGGQGKYGYTF.